Below are 13 T cell receptor beta chains sequenced from a single sample in a study of identical twins' blood T cells. MiXCR, applied by TCRdb to the 5' RACE reads, yields one record per CDR3 protein. This table has hundreds of thousands of distinct CDR3 sequences, 28% appearing once. The sequenced sample was PBMCs. All receptors derive from a woman aged 18 to 55 in good health.

The J gene is TRBJ2-5, the V gene TRBV5-8; the D is unclear. Germline CDR1 is SGHTS and CDR2 is YDEGEE. This CDR3 is built from 12 residues. V gave up 4 bases and J gave up 5 bases, with 9 bases separating them. The CDR3 region is CASSQKWETQYF. As DNA, the CDR3 is TGTGCCAGCAGCCAGAAATGGGAGACCCAGTACTTC.

This clonotype was observed many times. The V gene is TRBV24-1, the J gene TRBJ1-2; D remains unclear. V dropped 0 bases and J dropped 8 bases, with 6 bases sitting between them. The CDR3 sequence is 12 residues long. In germline, CDR1 is KGHDR, CDR2 SFDVKD. CDR3 amino acids: CATSDLIEGYTF. The CDR3 nucleotides are TGTGCCACCAGTGATTTGATAGAGGGCTACACCTTC.

The chain joins TRBV20-1 to TRBJ1-2; D possibly corresponds to TRBD1 (5 bases). The CDR3 sequence is 12 residues long. The germline V gene encodes CDR1 DFQATT and CDR2 SNEGSKA (reference sequence). V was cut by 8 bases and J by 7 bases, with 17 bases left in between. The CDR3 nucleotides are TGCAGTACAGATAGGCAGGGAGGTGGCTACACCTTC. Its protein product is CSTDRQGGGYTF.

The chain uses TRBV9 and TRBJ2-2; D gene unclear. The germline CDR1 and CDR2 sequences are SGDLS and YYNGEE. V was clipped by 1 base and J by 4 bases, with 8 bases between them. The CDR3 is made up of 14 amino acids. CDR3 region: CASSVYASTGELFF. The CDR3 region has the DNA TGTGCCAGCAGCGTATACGCGTCCACCGGGGAGCTGTTTTTT.

The rearrangement links TRBV5-1 to TRBJ2-1; TRBD2 matches at 9 bases. CDR3 size: 16 residues. The germline CDR1 and CDR2 sequences are SGHRS and YFSETQ. The V segment lost 2 bases and the J segment 8 bases; nucleotides outside the gene matches: 11. The CDR3 sequence is CASSLGTSTSRDEQFF. The CDR3 DNA reads TGCGCCAGCAGCTTAGGGACTAGCACATCTCGGGATGAGCAGTTCTTC.

This chain links TRBV20-1 with TRBJ1-5, with D uncertain. Per germline, CDR1 DFQATT and CDR2 SNEGSKA (reference sequence). Trimming removed 5 bases from V and 4 bases from J, with 12 bases in between. The length of the CDR3 is 13 residues. The CDR3 reads CSADRALNQPQHF. The CDR3 DNA reads TGCAGTGCTGACCGGGCCCTAAATCAGCCCCAGCATTTT.

V gene TRBV7-9 combines with J gene TRBJ1-3; the match to TRBD1 covers 7 bases. This CDR3 has 16 residues. V was pared by 5 bases and J by 2 bases, with 9 bases of the junction left unmatched. Germline lookup yields CDR1 SEHNR and CDR2 FQNEAQ (reference sequence). For the CDR3, the DNA is TGTGCCAGCAGCCCCCGAAACAGGGGAACTGGAAACACCATATATTTT. Amino acid sequence: CASSPRNRGTGNTIYF.

Remarks on this clonotype: The junction departs from germline at one end; a sequencing error may be responsible. V usage is TRBV6-1 and J usage is TRBJ2-5; D remains ambiguous. Germline V lookup: CDR1 MNHNS, CDR2 SASEGT. The CDR3 totals 13 residues. In nucleotides, the CDR3 is TGTGCCAGCAGTGAAAACTGGAAAGAGACCCAGTGCTTC. Protein: CASSENWKETQCF.

The J gene is TRBJ1-5, the V gene TRBV5-1; a weak D match, TRBD1 (6 bases). There are 15 residues in the CDR3. Trimming removed 0 bases at V and 6 bases at J, with 13 bases between. Germline V gene sequence: CDR1 SGHRS, CDR2 YFSETQ. CDR3 sequence reads: CASSLEPAGVQPQHF. CDR3 sequence (DNA): TGCGCCAGCAGCTTGGAGCCCGCAGGGGTTCAGCCCCAGCATTTT.

V is TRBV4-1 and J is TRBJ1-5; D possibly corresponds to TRBD1 (6 bases). Between the trimmed V and J ends, which lost 0 bases and 6 bases, there was a span of 15 bases. Germline V CDR1 and CDR2: MGHRA, YSYEKL. CDR3 length equals 16 residues. The DNA for the CDR3 is TGCGCCAGCAGCCAAGACCCTACAGGGATTTCTCAGCCCCAGCATTTT. This encodes CASSQDPTGISQPQHF.

This clonotype was observed a single time. With a much larger clone just one base away, this may be a read error. The V and J genes are TRBV19 and TRBJ1-1, with D possibly matching TRBD1 (6 bases). Germline loops: CDR1 LNHDA, CDR2 SQIVND (reference sequence). CDR3 length equals 14 residues. The CDR3 spells CASSSALQGTESFF. The CDR3 bases are TGTGCCAGTAGTTCCGCCCTACAGGGTACTGAATCTTTCTTT.

CDR3 sequence (DNA): TGTGCCACGGGGGTACTAGCGATCGGGATTAATGAGCAGTTCTTC. This sequence encodes CATGVLAIGINEQFF. The V and J genes are TRBV12-3 or TRBV12-4 and TRBJ2-1; 7 bases align to TRBD2. With 10 bases clipped from V and 7 bases from J, the junction kept 16 bases outside the gene matches. CDR3 size: 15 residues.

The chain carries TRBV27 and TRBJ2-7, with 10 bases matching TRBD2. CDR3 size: 17 residues. The V and J ends lost 0 bases and 9 bases, in that order; junction bases with no gene match: 14. Germline V CDR1 and CDR2: MNHEY, SMNVEV (reference sequence). CDR3 region: CASSLSSGRARPSGQYF. CDR3 in DNA: TGTGCCAGCAGTTTATCAAGCGGGAGGGCCCGACCGTCCGGGCAGTACTTC.